One and the same sample provided the 21 T cell receptor beta chains below, sequenced in a study of blood T cell repertoires in COVID-19. TCRdb's copy holds only in-frame clones and misses some; the assay was immunoSEQ multiplex PCR. The sample lists around 110,000 clones; about nine tenths were seen once. Sequencing was carried out using peripheral blood. The receptors stem from a young woman with acute or convalescent COVID-19.

The gene calls are TRBV7-2 and TRBJ1-4, with D possibly matching TRBD1 (6 bases). CDR1 is SGHTA, CDR2 FQGNSA, per germline. V was clipped by 1 base and J by 10 bases, with 13 bases between them. The CDR3 is 14 residues long. The CDR3 DNA follows: TGTGCCAGCAGCTTAGTTCAGGGGCCAGGAAAACTGTTTTTT. This codes for CASSLVQGPGKLFF.

The V call is TRBV10-3, the J call TRBJ1-2; 7 bases match TRBD1. Trimming removed 6 bases from V and 2 bases from J; junction bases left unmatched: 3. Germline V gene sequence: CDR1 ENHRY, CDR2 SYGVKD. CDR3 size: 13 residues. CDR3 loop: CAIRDRLNYGYTF. CDR3 nucleotides: TGTGCCATCAGGGACAGGTTAAACTATGGCTACACCTTC.

The chain has TRBV9 and TRBJ1-4; possibly TRBD1 for D (6 bases). The CDR3 covers 14 residues. Trimming removed 0 bases from V and 7 bases from J, with 10 bases in between. Germline V CDR1 and CDR2: SGDLS, YYNGEE. The CDR3 bases are TGTGCCAGCAGCGTAGGAGGGGGTGGTGAAAAACTGTTTTTT. Translation: CASSVGGGGEKLFF.

This clone was counted a single time. V and J are TRBV5-1 and TRBJ1-2; D might be TRBD1 (6 bases). Germline V gives CDR1 SGHRS, CDR2 YFSETQ. This CDR3 is built from 15 residues. The germline V and J ends were trimmed by 0 bases and 2 bases, with 11 bases remaining between them. The DNA for the CDR3 is TGCGCCAGCAGCTTGGGAGGGCAGGGGAACTATGGCTACACCTTC. Residues: CASSLGGQGNYGYTF.

This clone was counted between two and nine times. The chain recombines TRBV2 with TRBJ2-1; D unclear. The CDR3 is made up of 11 amino acids. The V and J ends lost 4 bases and 5 bases respectively, with 3 bases between them. Germline V gene data show CDR1 as SNHLY and CDR2 as FYNNEI. CDR3 protein: CASSADNEQFF. The CDR3 bases are TGTGCCAGCAGTGCCGACAATGAGCAGTTCTTC.

The chain employs TRBV7-9 and TRBJ2-6; D not resolved. This CDR3 is 15 amino acids long. Trimming shortened V by 7 bases and J by 0 bases, and 10 bases separated the two germline ends. Germline-derived CDR1 and CDR2 are SEHNR and FQNEAQ (reference sequence). The CDR3: CASILPNSGANVLTF. CDR3 sequence (DNA): TGTGCCAGCATCCTACCAAACTCTGGGGCCAACGTCCTGACTTTC.

This clone appeared a few times. The rearrangement uses TRBV5-8 and TRBJ1-5, with D possibly being TRBD1 (5 bases). Trimming shortened V by 0 bases and J by 3 bases, and 7 bases separated the two germline ends. The germline V gene has CDR1 SGHTS and CDR2 YDEGEE. CDR3 length equals 14 residues. CDR3 nucleotide sequence: TGTGCCAGCAGCTTGGAACAGGTCAATCAGCCCCAGCATTTT. Residues: CASSLEQVNQPQHF.

The sample holds a few counts of this clone. This chain uses TRBV4-2 with TRBJ1-1, with 10 nucleotides matching TRBD1. Unmatched junction bases numbered 6, after V lost 4 bases and J lost 10 bases. The germline CDR1 and CDR2 sequences are LGHNA and YNFKEQ. The CDR3 totals 13 residues. In DNA, the CDR3 is TGTGCCAGCAGCCCAAAGGACAGGGGGGTAGCTTTCTTT. It is translated as CASSPKDRGVAFF.

The sample holds a few counts of this clone. V gene TRBV27 combines with J gene TRBJ1-6; 8 positions agree with TRBD1. Germline V CDR1 and CDR2: MNHEY, SMNVEV (reference sequence). J was trimmed by 7 bases and V by 6 bases; bases with no gene match: 8. CDR3 length: 15 amino acids. The CDR3 reads CASSRAGGRNSPLHF. DNA of the CDR3: TGTGCCAGCAGCCGGGCAGGGGGCAGGAATTCACCCCTCCACTTT.

This clone has a single count. V is TRBV7-2 and J is TRBJ1-2; perhaps TRBD1 as D (5 bases). Germline V gene lookup returns CDR1 SGHTA and CDR2 FQGNSA. The V end lost 1 base, the J end lost 10 bases, and 10 bases lay between the germline ends. The CDR3 length is 12 residues. The CDR3 nucleotides are TGTGCCAGCAGCTTAGGGGGCAGGGTCTACACCTTC. It specifies CASSLGGRVYTF.

The genes are TRBV6-6 and TRBJ1-6; no definite D call. The germline gives CDR1 MNHNY, CDR2 SVGAGI (reference sequence). The V and J ends lost 5 bases and 10 bases respectively, with 21 bases between them. The CDR3 covers 16 residues. The CDR3: CASSTPESGIDSPLHF. CDR3 nucleotides: TGTGCCAGCAGTACCCCCGAGTCGGGGATCGACTCACCCCTCCACTTT.

J is TRBJ2-1 and V is TRBV7-9; 11 bases map to TRBD2. The germline V gene encodes CDR1 SEHNR and CDR2 FQNEAQ (reference sequence). The CDR3 runs 16 residues. J lost 0 bases, V lost 5 bases, and 3 bases had no gene match. CDR3 coding DNA: TGTGCCAGCAGCCGACTAGCGGGGAGCTCCTACAATGAGCAGTTCTTC. Amino acids: CASSRLAGSSYNEQFF. The full variable domain, with the rest looked up from reference TRBV7-9 and TRBJ2-1, is DTGVSQNPRHKITKRGQNVTFRCDPISEHNRLYWYRQTLGQGPEFLTYFQNEAQLEKSRLLSDRFSAERPKGSFSTLEIQRTEQGDSAMYLCASSRLAGSSYNEQFFGPGTRLTVL.

This clone has just a few counts. This rearrangement joins TRBV27 to TRBJ2-1; tentative D call: TRBD2 (5 bases). The CDR3 loop spans 14 amino acids. The germline V gene encodes CDR1 MNHEY and CDR2 SMNVEV (reference sequence). The V gene lost 3 bases and the J gene lost 7 bases, with 13 bases spanning the gap. The CDR3 loop reads CASSFLSAKNEQFF. The CDR3 DNA follows: TGTGCCAGCAGTTTCCTTAGCGCGAAGAATGAGCAGTTCTTC.

This clone was observed once. The rearrangement links TRBV10-3 to TRBJ2-1, with D maybe TRBD1 (5 bases). The germline CDR1 and CDR2 sequences are ENHRY and SYGVKD. V was trimmed by 10 bases and J by 8 bases, leaving 12 bases between them. The CDR3 covers 11 residues. In DNA, the CDR3 is TGTGCCACCAGAGTAGGGGATGAGCAGTTCTTC. Protein sequence: CATRVGDEQFF.

V and J are TRBV7-2 and TRBJ1-3; D is uncertain. Trimming removed 2 bases at V and 2 bases at J, with 7 bases between. The germline CDR1 and CDR2 sequences are SGHTA and FQGNSA. The CDR3 totals 14 residues. DNA of the CDR3: TGTGCCAGCAGCTTACAGATGGCTGGAAACACCATATATTTT. Residues: CASSLQMAGNTIYF.

This clone was seen more than once but under ten times. The chain has TRBV2 and TRBJ1-5; 7 bases line up with TRBD1. The CDR3 spans 16 residues. The ends lost 4 bases at V and 0 bases at J; junction bases unmatched: 6. Germline V gene sequence: CDR1 SNHLY, CDR2 FYNNEI. The CDR3 loop is CASSAGTVYSNQPQHF. CDR3 bases: TGTGCCAGCAGTGCCGGGACAGTATATAGCAATCAGCCCCAGCATTTT.

The chain has TRBV12-3 or TRBV12-4 and TRBJ2-1; D not resolved. Trimming shortened V by 3 bases and J by 13 bases, and 13 bases separated the two germline ends. The CDR3 has 12 amino acids. CDR3: CASSFRLRPQFF. CDR3 coding DNA: TGTGCCAGCAGTTTCCGCCTACGCCCCCAGTTCTTC.

The chain uses TRBV6-5 and TRBJ1-3; unclear D gene. CDR1 MNHEY and CDR2 SVGAGI come from the germline V gene. The V gene lost 0 bases and the J gene lost 8 bases, with 14 bases spanning the gap. CDR3 size: 15 residues. The CDR3 bases are TGTGCCAGCAGTTACTCAGGTGGATTCGGGGACACCATATATTTT. It encodes CASSYSGGFGDTIYF.

This chain joins TRBV7-3 and TRBJ2-7; the D gene is possibly TRBD1 (6 bases). Trimming pared 2 bases from V and 2 bases from J, leaving 10 bases between. The CDR3 totals 14 residues. CDR1 is SGHTA, CDR2 FQGTGA, per germline. The CDR3 region is CASSLGGSTYEQYF. The CDR3 bases are TGTGCCAGCAGCTTAGGGGGCAGCACCTACGAGCAGTACTTC.

The CDR3 region is CASSVGGGAETQYF. The CDR3 nucleotides are TGTGCCAGCAGCGTAGGAGGGGGCGCGGAGACCCAGTACTTC. The chain employs TRBV9 and TRBJ2-5, with TRBD1 identical over 7 bases. The germline CDR1 and CDR2 sequences are SGDLS and YYNGEE. The CDR3 has 14 amino acids. The J segment lost 5 bases and the V segment lost 0 bases, leaving 4 bases of the junction unmatched.

The genes are TRBV2 and TRBJ2-1; TRBD2 aligns across 16 bases. Germline lookup yields CDR1 SNHLY and CDR2 FYNNEI. This CDR3 comprises 16 residues. The trim removed 6 bases at V and 8 bases at J, leaving 7 bases unmatched. The DNA for the CDR3 is TGTGCCAGCAGCAGCGGGACTAGCGGGGGGGCTTATGAGCAGTTCTTC. This sequence encodes CASSSGTSGGAYEQFF.